The 14 T cell receptor beta chains listed next were all sequenced from one sample in a study of neoadjuvant anti-PD-1 for oral cavity cancer. The sample's time point: after neoadjuvant nivolumab, at surgical resection. The assay was immunoSEQ multiplex PCR, and TCRdb's table has in-frame clones only and misses some. The repertoire holds about 68,000 clones, with about 88% as singletons. This sample comprised PBMCs, obtained after nivolumab (anti-PD-1) treatment. The receptors were gathered from a person aged 40-85 years with oral cavity squamous cell carcinoma.

CDR3 protein: CAISESGTGEETQYF. The DNA for the CDR3 is TGTGCCATCAGTGAGTCCGGGACAGGGGAGGAGACCCAGTACTTC. This chain connects TRBV10-3 to TRBJ2-5, with TRBD1 matching over 10 bases. V trimming: 0 bases; J trimming: 5 bases; junction bases outside the gene matches: 3. Germline loops: CDR1 ENHRY, CDR2 SYGVKD. This CDR3 has 15 residues.

The count of this clone is one. The chain combines TRBV13 with TRBJ1-3; D is unresolved. The CDR3 sequence is 12 residues long. V lost 5 bases and J 4 bases, leaving 6 bases between the germline ends. Per germline, CDR1 PRHDT and CDR2 FYEKMQ (reference sequence). The CDR3 sequence is CASSPGGNTIYF. The DNA for the CDR3 is TGTGCCAGCAGCCCTGGGGGAAACACCATATATTTT.

This clone was picked up one time. The V call is TRBV19, the J call TRBJ2-1, with 10 nucleotides matching TRBD2. Per the germline V gene, CDR1 is LNHDA and CDR2 is SQIVND (reference sequence). J gave up 8 bases and V 3 bases, and 10 bases lay outside the gene matches. The CDR3 contains 16 residues. CDR3 sequence (DNA): TGTGCCAGTAGTATCGATTTCAGCGGGAGGGTGGATGAGCAGTTCTTC. Translation gives CASSIDFSGRVDEQFF. Full variable domain (remainder filled in from reference TRBV19 and TRBJ2-1): DGGITQSPKYLFRKEGQNVTLSCEQNLNHDAMYWYRQDPGQGLRLIYYSQIVNDFQKGDIAEGYSVSREKKESFPLTVTSAQKNPTAFYLCASSIDFSGRVDEQFFGPGTRLTVL.

The rearrangement uses TRBV2 and TRBJ2-7; no clear D gene. In germline, CDR1 is SNHLY, CDR2 FYNNEI. V was cut by 6 bases and J by 0 bases, with 6 bases left in between. The length of the CDR3 is 12 residues. CDR3 loop: CASRAASYEQYF. As DNA, the CDR3 is TGTGCCAGCAGAGCAGCCTCCTACGAGCAGTACTTC.

The chain employs TRBV10-3 and TRBJ2-1, with 10 positions matching TRBD2. V shed 8 bases and J 5 bases; nucleotides not matched to a gene: 6. The germline V gene encodes CDR1 ENHRY and CDR2 SYGVKD. The CDR3 totals 14 residues. CDR3 amino acids: CAISPLAGDNEQFF. In DNA, the CDR3 is TGTGCCATCTCTCCCCTAGCGGGAGACAATGAGCAGTTCTTC.

The chain links TRBV18 to TRBJ2-3, with a possible D match to TRBD2 (5 bases). The ends were cut back, 1 base at V and 1 base at J, with 15 bases in the middle. This CDR3 has 17 amino acids. CDR1 and CDR2 from the germline V gene are KGHSH and LQKENI. The CDR3 loop is CASSPQKTGIGTDTQYF. Here the CDR3 DNA reads TGTGCCAGCTCACCACAAAAAACCGGGATCGGCACAGATACGCAGTATTTT.

V gene TRBV30 combines with J gene TRBJ1-4; D is uncertain. The CDR3 contains 13 residues. The V end was cut by 3 bases, the J end by 8 bases, with 13 bases between. From germline, CDR1 is GTSNPN and CDR2 SVGIG (reference sequence). The chain's CDR3 is CAWRGSFREKLFF. The CDR3 nucleotides are TGTGCCTGGAGAGGGTCCTTTCGGGAAAAACTGTTTTTT.

The rearrangement joins TRBV5-1 to TRBJ2-1; 12 positions match TRBD2. CDR1 and CDR2 from the germline V gene are SGHRS and YFSETQ. V shed 6 bases, J shed 3 bases, and the junction held 4 bases outside the gene matches. This CDR3 is 15 amino acids long. CDR3 residues: CASTWTSGNYNEQFF. CDR3 bases: TGCGCCAGCACCTGGACTAGCGGGAACTACAATGAGCAGTTCTTC.

A remark on this clone: The same CDR3 is also encoded by other DNA sequences in this sample. CDR3 nucleotides: TGTGCCAGCAGGGGGACAACAGATACGCAGTATTTT. This translates into CASRGTTDTQYF. The chain has TRBV6-5 and TRBJ2-3; tentatively, D is TRBD1 (6 bases). CDR3 length equals 12 residues. CDR1 and CDR2 (germline): MNHEY, SVGAGI. Trimming stripped 6 bases from V and 3 bases from J, with 7 bases between.

The CDR3 loop reads CAWDPGQSTHEQYF. CDR3 nucleotides: TGTGCCTGGGACCCGGGACAGAGCACCCACGAGCAGTACTTC. V is TRBV30 and J is TRBJ2-7, with 7 bases aligning to TRBD1. V was clipped by 5 bases and J by 5 bases; unmatched bases: 12. This CDR3 region has 14 residues. Germline V gene data show CDR1 as GTSNPN and CDR2 as SVGIG (reference sequence).

J is TRBJ2-5 and V is TRBV2, with 7 nucleotides matching TRBD1. The V and J ends lost 5 bases and 4 bases, in that order; junction bases with no gene match: 7. This CDR3 comprises 14 residues. Germline V gives CDR1 SNHLY, CDR2 FYNNEI. The CDR3 sequence: CASSLDRERETQYF. The CDR3 region has the DNA TGTGCCAGCAGTCTTGACAGGGAGCGAGAGACCCAGTACTTC.

Details on this clone: A read error may produce the germline difference seen at one junction end. The V call is TRBV7-7, the J call TRBJ2-5; 8 nucleotides agree with TRBD1. CDR1 is SSHAT, CDR2 FNYEAQ, per germline (reference sequence). This CDR3 comprises 15 residues. As DNA, the CDR3 is TGTGCTAGCAGCCCACTACAGGGGGGACAAGAGACCCAGTACTTC. As protein: CASSPLQGGQETQYF.

The CDR3 sequence: CASERTGTSEYNEQFF. CDR3 DNA: TGCGCCAGCGAACGAACCGGGACTAGCGAGTACAATGAGCAGTTCTTC. The V call is TRBV5-1, the J call TRBJ2-1, with TRBD2 identical over 10 bases. The length of the CDR3 is 16 residues. Looked up from germline, CDR1 is SGHRS and CDR2 is YFSETQ. Germline trimming cut 7 bases from V and 4 bases from J; bases unmatched to any gene: 11.

The chain carries TRBV6-1 and TRBJ1-1; no clear D. Germline values: CDR1 MNHNS, CDR2 SASEGT. The CDR3 length is 13 residues. V was shortened by 5 bases and J by 4 bases, with 11 bases between the two germline ends. CDR3 coding DNA: TGTGCCAGCAGTAGGACTTACGGCACTGAAGCTTTCTTT. Residues: CASSRTYGTEAFF.